This record looks at one TCR beta chain sequence and its context. In the original analysis: Nucleated cell counts were estimated from reference gene primer amplification. Profiled with immunoSEQ multiplex PCR; TCRdb holds only in-frame clones, not every one. D and trimming were read from the DNA, whereas the V and J calls and clone size are those reported in that table. The sample lists 250,000 to 300,000 clones; approximately 90% were seen once. These data come from a study of blood T cell repertoires in COVID-19. Study background: The study drew acute and convalescent COVID-19 samples from the United States, Italy and Spain. The analysed material was cDNA or gDNA that came from T cells, B-cell-depleted T cells, or PBMCs.

The CDR3 extends over 16 amino acids. Germline CDR1 is SGHAT and CDR2 is FQNNGV. The germline V and J ends were trimmed by 0 bases and 4 bases, with 16 bases remaining between them. The material sequenced was peripheral blood. The origin of this receptor is a woman aged 40 to 50 who had recovered from COVID-19. The chain has TRBV11-2 and TRBJ2-7, with a tentative D call TRBD2 (5 bases). The CDR3 loop is CASSLEAGVPRYEQYV. In nucleotides, the CDR3 is TGTGCCAGCAGCTTAGAGGCCGGGGTCCCGCGGTACGAGCAGTACGTC.